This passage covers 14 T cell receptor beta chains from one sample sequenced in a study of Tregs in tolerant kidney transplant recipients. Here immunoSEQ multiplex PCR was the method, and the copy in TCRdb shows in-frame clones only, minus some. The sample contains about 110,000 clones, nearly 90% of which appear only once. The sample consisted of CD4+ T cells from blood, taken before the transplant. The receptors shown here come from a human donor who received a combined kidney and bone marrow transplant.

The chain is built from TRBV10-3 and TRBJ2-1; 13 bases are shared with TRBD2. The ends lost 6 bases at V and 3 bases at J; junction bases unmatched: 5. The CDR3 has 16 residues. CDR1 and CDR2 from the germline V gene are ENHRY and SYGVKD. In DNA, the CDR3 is TGTGCCATCAGGGAAAGACTAGCGGGAGGCTACAATGAGCAGTTCTTC. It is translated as CAIRERLAGGYNEQFF.

CDR3 DNA sequence: TGTGCCAGCAGCCAGACAGGAGACGAGCAGTACTTC. Translated, it gives CASSQTGDEQYF. The chain links TRBV6-1 to TRBJ2-7; maybe TRBD1 (6 bases). Deletions cut 6 bases from V and 5 bases from J, with 11 bases between. Germline assignment: CDR1 MNHNS and CDR2 SASEGT. This CDR3 is built from 12 residues.

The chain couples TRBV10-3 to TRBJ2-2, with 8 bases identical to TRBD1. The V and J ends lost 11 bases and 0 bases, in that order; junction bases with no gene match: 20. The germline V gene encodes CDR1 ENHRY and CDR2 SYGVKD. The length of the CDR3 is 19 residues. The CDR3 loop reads CASKDSGAGGAPNTGELFF. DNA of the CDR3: TGTGCCTCAAAAGACTCAGGGGCAGGGGGCGCCCCGAACACCGGGGAGCTGTTTTTT.

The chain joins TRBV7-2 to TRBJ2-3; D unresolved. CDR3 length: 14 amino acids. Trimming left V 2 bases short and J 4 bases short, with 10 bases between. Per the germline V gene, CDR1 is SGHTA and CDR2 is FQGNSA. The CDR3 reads CASSLIGFADTQYF. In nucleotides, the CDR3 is TGTGCCAGCAGCTTAATCGGGTTCGCAGATACGCAGTATTTT.

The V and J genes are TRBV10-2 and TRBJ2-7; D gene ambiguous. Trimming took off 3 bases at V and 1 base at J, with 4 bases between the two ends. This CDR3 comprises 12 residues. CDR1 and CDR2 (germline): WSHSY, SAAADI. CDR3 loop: CASSDESYEQYF. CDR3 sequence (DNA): TGCGCCAGCAGTGACGAGTCCTACGAGCAGTACTTC.

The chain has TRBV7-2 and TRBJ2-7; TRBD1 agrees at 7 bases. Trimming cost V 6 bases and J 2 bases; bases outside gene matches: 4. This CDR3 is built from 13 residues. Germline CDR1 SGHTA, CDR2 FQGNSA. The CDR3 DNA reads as TGTGCCAGCAGAAGGACAGGTACCTACGAGCAGTACTTC. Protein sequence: CASRRTGTYEQYF.

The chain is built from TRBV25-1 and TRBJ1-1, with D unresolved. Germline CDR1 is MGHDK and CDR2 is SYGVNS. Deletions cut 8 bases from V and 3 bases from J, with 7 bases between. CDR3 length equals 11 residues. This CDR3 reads CASGRYTEAFF. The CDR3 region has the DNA TGTGCCAGCGGGAGGTACACTGAAGCTTTCTTT.

The CDR3 coding sequence is TGCAGCGCGGTGGACAGGGCCAACACTGAAGCTTTCTTT. Translating gives CSAVDRANTEAFF. V and J are TRBV29-1 and TRBJ1-1; the match to TRBD1 covers 8 bases. CDR3 size: 13 residues. Germline CDR1 is SQVTM and CDR2 is ANQGSEA. The trim removed 7 bases at V and 2 bases at J, leaving 6 bases unmatched.

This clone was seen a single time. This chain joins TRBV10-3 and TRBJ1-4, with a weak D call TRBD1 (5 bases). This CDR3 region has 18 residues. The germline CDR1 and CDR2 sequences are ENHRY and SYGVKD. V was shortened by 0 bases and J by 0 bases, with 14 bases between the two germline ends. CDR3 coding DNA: TGTGCCATCAGTGAGTCGGCCAGGGCCTATGCAACTAATGAAAAACTGTTTTTT. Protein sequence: CAISESARAYATNEKLFF.

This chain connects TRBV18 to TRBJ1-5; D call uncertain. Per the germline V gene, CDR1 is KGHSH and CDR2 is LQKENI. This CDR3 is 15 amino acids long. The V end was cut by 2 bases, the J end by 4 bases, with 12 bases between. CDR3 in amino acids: CASSPGRLENQPQHF. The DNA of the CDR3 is TGTGCCAGCTCACCAGGAAGATTGGAGAATCAGCCCCAGCATTTT. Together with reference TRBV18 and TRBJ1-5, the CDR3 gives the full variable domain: NAGVMQNPRHLVRRRGQEARLRCSPMKGHSHVYWYRQLPEEGLKFMVYLQKENIIDESGMPKERFSAEFPKEGPSILRIQQVVRGDSAAYFCASSPGRLENQPQHFGDGTRLSIL.

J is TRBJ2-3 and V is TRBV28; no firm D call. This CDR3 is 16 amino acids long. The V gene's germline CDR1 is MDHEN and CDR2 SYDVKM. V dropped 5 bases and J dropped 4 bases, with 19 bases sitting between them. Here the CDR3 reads CASSDSTWVAADTQYF. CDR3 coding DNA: TGTGCCAGCAGTGACTCGACGTGGGTCGCGGCAGATACGCAGTATTTT. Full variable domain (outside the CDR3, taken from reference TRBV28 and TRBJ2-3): DVKVTQSSRYLVKRTGEKVFLECVQDMDHENMFWYRQDPGLGLRLIYFSYDVKMKEKGDIPEGYSVSREKKERFSLILESASTNQTSMYLCASSDSTWVAADTQYFGPGTRLTVL.

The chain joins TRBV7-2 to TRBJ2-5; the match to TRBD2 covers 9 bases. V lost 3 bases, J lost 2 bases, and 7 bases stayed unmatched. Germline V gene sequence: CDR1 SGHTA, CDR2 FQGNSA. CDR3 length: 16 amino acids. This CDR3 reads CASSLVSGGGQETQYF. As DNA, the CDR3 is TGTGCCAGCAGCTTGGTTAGCGGGGGCGGACAAGAGACCCAGTACTTC.

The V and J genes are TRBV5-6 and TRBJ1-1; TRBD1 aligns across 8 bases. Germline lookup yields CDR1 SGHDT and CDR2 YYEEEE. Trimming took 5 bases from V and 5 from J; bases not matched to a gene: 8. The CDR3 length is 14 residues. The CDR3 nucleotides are TGTGCCAGCAGGGGCAGGGGGCGGGGGACTGAAGCTTTCTTT. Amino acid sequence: CASRGRGRGTEAFF. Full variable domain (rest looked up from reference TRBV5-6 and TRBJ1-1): DAGVTQSPTHLIKTRGQQVTLRCSPKSGHDTVSWYQQALGQGPQFIFQYYEEEERQRGNFPDRFSGHQFPNYSSELNVNALLLGDSALYLCASRGRGRGTEAFFGQGTRLTVV.

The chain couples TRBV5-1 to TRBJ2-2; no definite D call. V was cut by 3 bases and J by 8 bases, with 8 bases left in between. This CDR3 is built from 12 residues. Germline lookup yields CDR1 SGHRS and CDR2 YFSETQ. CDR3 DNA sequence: TGCGCCAGCAGCTCGACAAAGGGGGAGCTGTTTTTT. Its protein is CASSSTKGELFF.